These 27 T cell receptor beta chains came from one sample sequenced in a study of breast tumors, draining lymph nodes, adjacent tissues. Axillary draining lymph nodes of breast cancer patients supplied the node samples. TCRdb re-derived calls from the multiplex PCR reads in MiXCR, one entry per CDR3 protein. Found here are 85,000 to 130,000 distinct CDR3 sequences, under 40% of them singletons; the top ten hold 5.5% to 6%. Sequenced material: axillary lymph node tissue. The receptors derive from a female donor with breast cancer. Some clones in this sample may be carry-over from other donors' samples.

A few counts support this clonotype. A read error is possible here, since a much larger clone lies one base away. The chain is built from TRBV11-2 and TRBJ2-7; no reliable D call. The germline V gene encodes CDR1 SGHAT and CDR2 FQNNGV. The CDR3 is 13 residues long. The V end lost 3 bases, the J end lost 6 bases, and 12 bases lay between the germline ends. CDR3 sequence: CASSFPQTSEQYF. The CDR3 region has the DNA TGTGCCAGCAGCTTTCCCCAGACCTCCGAGCAGTACTTC.

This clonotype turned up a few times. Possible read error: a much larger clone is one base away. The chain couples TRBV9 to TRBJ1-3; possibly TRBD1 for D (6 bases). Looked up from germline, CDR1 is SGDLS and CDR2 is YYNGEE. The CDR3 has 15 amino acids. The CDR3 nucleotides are TGTGCCAGCAGCGTAGAGGGGGGGCTCGGAAACACCACATATTTT. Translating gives CASSVEGGLGNTTYF.

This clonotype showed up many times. CDR3 protein: CASRVGYEQYF. The CDR3 DNA reads TGTGCCAGCAGGGTGGGCTACGAGCAGTACTTC. V gene TRBV6-1 combines with J gene TRBJ2-7; D ambiguous. Germline V CDR1 and CDR2: MNHNS, SASEGT. The V end was cut by 6 bases, the J end by 3 bases, with 6 bases between. The CDR3 is 11 amino acids.

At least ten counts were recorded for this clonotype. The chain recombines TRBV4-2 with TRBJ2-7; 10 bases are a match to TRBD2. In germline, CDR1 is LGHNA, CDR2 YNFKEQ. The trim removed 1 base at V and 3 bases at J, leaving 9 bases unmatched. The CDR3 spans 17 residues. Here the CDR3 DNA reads TGTGCCAGCAGCCAAGGGAAACTAGCGGGACAAGACTACGAGCAGTACTTC. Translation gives CASSQGKLAGQDYEQYF.

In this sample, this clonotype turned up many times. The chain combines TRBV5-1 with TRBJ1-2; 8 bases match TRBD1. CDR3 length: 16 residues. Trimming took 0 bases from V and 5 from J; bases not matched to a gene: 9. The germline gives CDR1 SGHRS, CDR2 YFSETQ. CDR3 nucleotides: TGCGCCAGCAGCTTGGTCCCATCCGGGACAGGTTATGGCTACACCTTC. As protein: CASSLVPSGTGYGYTF.

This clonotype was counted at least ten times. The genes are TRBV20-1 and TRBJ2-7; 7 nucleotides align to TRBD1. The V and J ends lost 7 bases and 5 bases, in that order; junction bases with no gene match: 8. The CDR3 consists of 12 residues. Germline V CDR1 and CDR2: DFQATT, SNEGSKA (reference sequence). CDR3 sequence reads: CSVTGTANEQYF. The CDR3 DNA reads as TGCAGTGTGACCGGGACAGCAAACGAGCAGTACTTC.

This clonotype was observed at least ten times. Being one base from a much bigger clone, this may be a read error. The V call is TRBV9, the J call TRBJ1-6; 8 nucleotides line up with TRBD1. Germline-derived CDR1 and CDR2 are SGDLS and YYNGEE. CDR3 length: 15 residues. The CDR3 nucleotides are TGTGCCAGCAGCGTAGAGGACAGGGATCCCTCACCCCCCCACTTT. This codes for CASSVEDRDPSPPHF.

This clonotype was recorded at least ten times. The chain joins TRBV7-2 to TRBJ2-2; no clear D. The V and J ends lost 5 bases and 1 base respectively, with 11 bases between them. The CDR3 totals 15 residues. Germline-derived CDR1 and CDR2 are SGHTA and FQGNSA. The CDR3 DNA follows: TGTGCCAGCAGCCCAAGGCGCGGGAACACCGGGGAGCTGTTTTTT. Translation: CASSPRRGNTGELFF. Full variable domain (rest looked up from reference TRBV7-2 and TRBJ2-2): GAGVSQSPSNKVTEKGKDVELRCDPISGHTALYWYRQSLGQGLEFLIYFQGNSAPDKSGLPSDRFSAERTGGSVSTLTIQRTQQEDSAVYLCASSPRRGNTGELFFGEGSRLTVL.

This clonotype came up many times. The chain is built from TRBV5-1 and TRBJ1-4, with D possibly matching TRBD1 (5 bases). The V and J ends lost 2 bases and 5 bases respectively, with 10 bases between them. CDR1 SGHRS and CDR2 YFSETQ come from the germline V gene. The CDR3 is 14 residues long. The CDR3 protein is CASSFGAGNEKLFF. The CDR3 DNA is TGCGCCAGCAGCTTTGGGGCAGGGAATGAAAAACTGTTTTTT. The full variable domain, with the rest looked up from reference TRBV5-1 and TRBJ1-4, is KAGVTQTPRYLIKTRGQQVTLSCSPISGHRSVSWYQQTPGQGLQFLFEYFSETQRNKGNFPGRFSGRQFSNSRSEMNVSTLELGDSALYLCASSFGAGNEKLFFGSGTQLSVL.

For the CDR3, the DNA is TGTGCCAGCAGCCAACTGGACACCGGATCCTACGAGCAGTACTTC. This codes for CASSQLDTGSYEQYF. The rearrangement uses TRBV4-2 and TRBJ2-7; D perhaps matches TRBD1 (5 bases). In germline, CDR1 is LGHNA, CDR2 YNFKEQ. Trimming removed 2 bases from V and 1 base from J, with 12 bases in between. This CDR3 is 15 amino acids long.

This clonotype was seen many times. In DNA, the CDR3 is TGTGCCAGCAGGCCTTTTGGGGATTCACCCCTCCACTTT. Amino acid sequence: CASRPFGDSPLHF. The V call is TRBV6-2 or TRBV6-3, the J call TRBJ1-6; D is undetermined. This CDR3 has 13 amino acids. Germline CDR1 MNHEY, CDR2 SVGEGT. Trimming stripped 6 bases from V and 8 bases from J, with 11 bases between.

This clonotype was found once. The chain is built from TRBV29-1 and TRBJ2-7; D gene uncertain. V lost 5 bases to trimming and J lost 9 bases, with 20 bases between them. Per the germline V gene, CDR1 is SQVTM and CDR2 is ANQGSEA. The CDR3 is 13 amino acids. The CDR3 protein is CSVQKPTSHGQYF. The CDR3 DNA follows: TGCAGCGTTCAAAAGCCGACCTCCCACGGGCAGTACTTC.

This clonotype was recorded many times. The CDR3 sequence is CSARDVREETQYF. As DNA, the CDR3 is TGCAGTGCTAGAGATGTCAGGGAAGAGACCCAGTACTTC. V is TRBV20-1 and J is TRBJ2-5; weak D call: TRBD1 (5 bases). From germline, CDR1 is DFQATT and CDR2 SNEGSKA (reference sequence). Trimming shortened V by 0 bases and J by 3 bases, and 8 bases separated the two germline ends. CDR3 length: 13 amino acids.

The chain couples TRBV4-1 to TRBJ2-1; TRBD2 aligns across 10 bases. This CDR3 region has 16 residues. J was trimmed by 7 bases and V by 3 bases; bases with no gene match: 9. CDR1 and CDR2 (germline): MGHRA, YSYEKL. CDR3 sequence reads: CASSHGTRLAGNEQFF. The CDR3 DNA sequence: TGCGCCAGCAGCCATGGTACTCGACTAGCGGGTAATGAGCAGTTCTTC.

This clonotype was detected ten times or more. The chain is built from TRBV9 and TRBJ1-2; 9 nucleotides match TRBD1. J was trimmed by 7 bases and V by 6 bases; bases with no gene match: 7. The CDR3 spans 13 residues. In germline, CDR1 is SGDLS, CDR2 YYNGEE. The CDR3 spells CASTGTGFSGYTF. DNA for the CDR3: TGTGCCAGCACCGGGACAGGGTTCAGTGGCTACACCTTC.

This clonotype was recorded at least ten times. CDR3 in amino acids: CASSSGLPGETQYF. The CDR3 DNA reads TGTGCCAGCAGCTCGGGACTCCCCGGAGAGACCCAGTACTTC. The chain combines TRBV5-4 with TRBJ2-5; D possibly corresponds to TRBD2 (6 bases). The germline V gene encodes CDR1 SGHNT and CDR2 YYREEE (reference sequence). The CDR3 has 14 residues. V was trimmed by 3 bases and J by 4 bases, leaving 13 bases between them.

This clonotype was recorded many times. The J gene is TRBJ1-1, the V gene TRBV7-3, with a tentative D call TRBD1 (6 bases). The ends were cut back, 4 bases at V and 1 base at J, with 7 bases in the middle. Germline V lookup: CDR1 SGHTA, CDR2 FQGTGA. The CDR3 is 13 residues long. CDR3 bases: TGTGCCAGCAGCTCACAGGGGAACACTGAAGCTTTCTTT. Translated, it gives CASSSQGNTEAFF.

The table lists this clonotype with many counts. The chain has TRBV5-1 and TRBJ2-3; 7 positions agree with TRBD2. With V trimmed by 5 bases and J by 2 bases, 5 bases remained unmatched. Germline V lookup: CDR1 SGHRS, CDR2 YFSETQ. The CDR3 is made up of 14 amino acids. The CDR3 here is CASRTSRDTDTQYF. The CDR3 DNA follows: TGCGCCAGCAGGACTAGCCGAGACACAGATACGCAGTATTTT.

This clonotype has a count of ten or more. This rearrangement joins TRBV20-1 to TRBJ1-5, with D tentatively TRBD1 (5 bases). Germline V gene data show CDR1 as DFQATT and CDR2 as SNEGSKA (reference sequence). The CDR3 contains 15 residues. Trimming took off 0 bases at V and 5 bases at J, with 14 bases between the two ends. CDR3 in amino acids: CSARDPQGAHQPQHF. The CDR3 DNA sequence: TGCAGTGCTAGAGATCCTCAGGGTGCCCATCAGCCCCAGCATTTT.

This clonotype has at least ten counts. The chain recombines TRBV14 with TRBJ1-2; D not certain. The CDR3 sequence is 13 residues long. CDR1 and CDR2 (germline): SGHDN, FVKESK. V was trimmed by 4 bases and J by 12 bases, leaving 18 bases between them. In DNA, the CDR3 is TGTGCCAGCAGCCCTAGGTCGGCCGCGGGGAACACCTTC. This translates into CASSPRSAAGNTF. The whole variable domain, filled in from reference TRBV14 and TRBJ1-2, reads EAGVTQFPSHSVIEKGQTVTLRCDPISGHDNLYWYRRVMGKEIKFLLHFVKESKQDESGMPNNRFLAERTGGTYSTLKVQPAELEDSGVYFCASSPRSAAGNTFGSGTRLTVV.

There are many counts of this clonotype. CDR3 bases: TGTGCCAGCAGCGTAGGCCACAGGGACAATGAGCAGTTCTTC. Its protein is CASSVGHRDNEQFF. The chain combines TRBV9 with TRBJ2-1; maybe TRBD1 (6 bases). V lost 0 bases to trimming and J lost 5 bases, with 9 bases between them. Germline CDR1 SGDLS, CDR2 YYNGEE. The CDR3 spans 14 residues.

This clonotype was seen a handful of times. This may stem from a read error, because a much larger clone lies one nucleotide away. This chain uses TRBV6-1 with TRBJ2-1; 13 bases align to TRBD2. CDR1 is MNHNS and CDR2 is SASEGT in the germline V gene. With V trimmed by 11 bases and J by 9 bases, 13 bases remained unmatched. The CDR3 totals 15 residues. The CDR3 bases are TGTGCCGCCCGACTAGCGGGGGGATCAGGGGGTGAGCAGTTCTTC. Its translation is CAARLAGGSGGEQFF.

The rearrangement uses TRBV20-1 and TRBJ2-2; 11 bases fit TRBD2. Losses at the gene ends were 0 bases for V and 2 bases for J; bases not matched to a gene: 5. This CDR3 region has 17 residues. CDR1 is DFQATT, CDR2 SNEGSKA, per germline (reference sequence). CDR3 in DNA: TGCAGTGCTAGAGATGTCACTAGCGGGGGCAACACCGGGGAGCTGTTTTTT. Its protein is CSARDVTSGGNTGELFF.

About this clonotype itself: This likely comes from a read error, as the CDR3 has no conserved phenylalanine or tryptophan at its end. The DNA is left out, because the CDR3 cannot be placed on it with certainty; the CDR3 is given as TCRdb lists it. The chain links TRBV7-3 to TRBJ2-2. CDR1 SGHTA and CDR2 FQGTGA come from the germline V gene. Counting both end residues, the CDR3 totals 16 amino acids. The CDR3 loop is CASSLMRGTNTGELMS.

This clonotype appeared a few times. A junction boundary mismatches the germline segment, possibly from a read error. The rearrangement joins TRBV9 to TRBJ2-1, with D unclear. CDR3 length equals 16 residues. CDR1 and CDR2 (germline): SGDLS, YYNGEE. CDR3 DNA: TGTGCCAGCAGCGCGCTCTCAGCCATGACCTACGATGAGCAGTTCTTC. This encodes CASSALSAMTYDEQFF.

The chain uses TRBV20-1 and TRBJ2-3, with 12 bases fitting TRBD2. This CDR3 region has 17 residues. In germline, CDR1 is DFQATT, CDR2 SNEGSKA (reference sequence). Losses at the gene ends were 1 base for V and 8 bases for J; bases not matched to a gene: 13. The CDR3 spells CSARVKGLAGRRGTQYF. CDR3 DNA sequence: TGCAGTGCTAGAGTAAAGGGACTAGCGGGCCGGAGGGGTACGCAGTATTTT.

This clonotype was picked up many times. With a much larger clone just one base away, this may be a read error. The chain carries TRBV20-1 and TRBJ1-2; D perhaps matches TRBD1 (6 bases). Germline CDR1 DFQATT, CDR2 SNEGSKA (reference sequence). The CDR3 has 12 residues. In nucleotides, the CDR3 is TGCAGTGCTAGGCACAGGGATTATGGCTCCACCTTC. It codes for CSARHRDYGSTF.